This entry lists 19 T cell receptor beta chains sequenced from one sample in a study of tumor and adjacent non-tumor tissue in lung cancer. The template was RNA from unsorted bulk tissue. More than 3 cm separated this lung sample from the edge of the tumor. Three rounds of nested PCR, following a modified ARM-PCR protocol, produced the TCRbeta library. One entry per CDR3 protein results from TCRdb running MiXCR on the multiplex PCR reads. Of about 98,000 distinct CDR3 sequences in the sample, roughly 78% were seen once. Sequenced input: distant non-tumor lung tissue. The source is a man aged 60-69 years with small cell lung cancer.

This clonotype has just one count. This CDR3 fails to terminate in the conserved phenylalanine or tryptophan, so it likely reflects a read error. The rearrangement links TRBV2 to TRBJ2-5, with TRBD2 matching over 7 bases. The J segment lost 7 bases and the V segment lost 3 bases, leaving 8 bases of the junction unmatched. Germline V gene data show CDR1 as SNHLY and CDR2 as FYNNEI. The CDR3 is made up of 14 amino acids. The DNA of the CDR3 is TGTGCCAGCAGTGAGGGGACTGGCGGGGGGACCCAGTACCTC. Translation gives CASSEGTGGGTQYL.

This clonotype was seen a single time. A much bigger clone sits one base away, suggesting this may be a read error. The CDR3 spells CSSTMLRDRGRGGYTF. The CDR3 region has the DNA TGTTCCAGCACCATGCTCCGGGACAGGGGGCGAGGAGGCTACACCTTC. The genes are TRBV28 and TRBJ1-2, with 12 bases that match TRBD1. The length of the CDR3 is 16 residues. Germline V CDR1 and CDR2: MDHEN, SYDVKM.

Remarks on this clonotype: The conserved phenylalanine or tryptophan normally closing the CDR3 is absent here, so this likely arose from a read error. The limits of the CDR3 on the DNA are not certain, so only TCRdb's listed CDR3 is given. J is TRBJ2-1 and V is TRBV29-1; the DNA was not used to check the table's D call, TRBD1. Germline CDR1 SQVTM, CDR2 ANQGSEA. The length of the CDR3 is 13 amino acids, counting both ends. The CDR3 here is CSGAGDSYNERFS.

The chain uses TRBV12-3 or TRBV12-4 and TRBJ2-2; D remains unclear. This CDR3 has 13 amino acids. Written as DNA, the CDR3 is TGTGTCAGTACCTCTGCCTCCTGGGGGGAGCTGTTTTTT. This sequence encodes CVSTSASWGELFF.

Details on this clonotype: One end of the junction is discordant with germline, which a read error may explain. This sequence joins TRBV4-1 and TRBJ2-2; maybe TRBD1 (7 bases). CDR1 is MGHRA and CDR2 is YSYEKL in the germline V gene. This CDR3 region has 15 residues. The CDR3: CASSCRGAYTGKLFF. CDR3 bases: TGCGCCAGCAGCTGCAGGGGGGCCTATACCGGGAAGCTATTTTTT.

This chain links TRBV29-1 with TRBJ2-1; 9 bases map to TRBD2. The J segment lost 7 bases and the V segment lost 0 bases, leaving 13 bases of the junction unmatched. Germline values: CDR1 SQVTM, CDR2 ANQGSEA. This CDR3 has 17 residues. CDR3 in DNA: TGCAGCGTTGAAGATCAAGATCTAGCGGGACGATTTAATGAGCAGTTCTTC. It yields the protein CSVEDQDLAGRFNEQFF.

For this clonotype: One junction end does not reproduce the germline sequence, and a read error may be involved. The chain is built from TRBV6-1 and TRBJ2-7, with D possibly being TRBD2 (7 bases). Germline values: CDR1 MNHNS, CDR2 SASEGT. The length of the CDR3 is 15 residues. The CDR3 DNA reads as TGTGCCAGCACCCTAGGGGGGGACATCACCTACGAGCAGTGCTTC. It codes for CASTLGGDITYEQCF.

Concerning this clonotype: Because the CDR3 is missing its conserved closing phenylalanine or tryptophan, this is likely a read error. The J gene is TRBJ1-2, the V gene TRBV6-6; TRBD1 matches 10 bases. The CDR3 is 15 residues long. Trimming at V came to 6 bases and at J to 3 bases, leaving 7 bases not matched to a gene. Germline CDR1 MNHNY, CDR2 SVGAGI (reference sequence). Here the CDR3 reads CASRTGGTGYYGYTS. The CDR3 coding sequence is TGTGCCAGCAGGACAGGGGGCACAGGATACTATGGCTACACCTCC.

This chain links TRBV11-1 with TRBJ2-7; D perhaps matches TRBD2 (5 bases). CDR3 length: 13 residues. Germline V lookup: CDR1 SGHAT, CDR2 FQDESV (reference sequence). Here the CDR3 reads CASSLARRYKQYV. CDR3 in DNA: TGTGCAAGCAGCTTAGCGCGGCGGTACAAGCAGTACGTC.

In the case of this clonotype: Because the CDR3 is missing its conserved closing phenylalanine or tryptophan, this is likely a read error. The rearrangement links TRBV13 to TRBJ2-7, with D possibly being TRBD1 (5 bases). Looked up from germline, CDR1 is PRHDT and CDR2 is FYEKMQ (reference sequence). V lost 3 bases and J 2 bases, leaving 11 bases between the germline ends. The CDR3 consists of 14 residues. The CDR3 bases are TGTGCCAGCAGCTTCGTGGGGCAACCCTACGAGCAGTACTAC. This encodes CASSFVGQPYEQYY.

In regard to this clonotype: Sequence at one end of the junction differs from germline and may be a read error. The V gene is TRBV12-3 or TRBV12-4, the J gene TRBJ2-1; D remains unclear. This CDR3 is 14 amino acids long. The CDR3: CVSSLVQSYNEHFF. The CDR3 region has the DNA TGTGTCAGCAGTTTAGTACAGTCCTACAATGAGCACTTCTTC.

The count of this clonotype is one. At one of its ends the junction is not consistent with the germline gene, which may arise from a read error. V usage is TRBV11-2 and J usage is TRBJ2-1; TRBD1 matches at 10 bases. This CDR3 region has 19 residues. Per germline, CDR1 SGHAT and CDR2 FQNNGV. The CDR3, as DNA: TGTGCCAGCACCTTAGAGGGATTTGCGACAGGGGGCTACATGGCTGAGCAGTTCTTC. Residues: CASTLEGFATGGYMAEQFF.

The chain links TRBV6-5 to TRBJ2-7; 14 bases match TRBD2. The germline V gene encodes CDR1 MNHEY and CDR2 SVGAGI. The CDR3 runs to 17 residues. The CDR3 here is CTSSYPGTSGRIYEQYF. In nucleotides, the CDR3 is TGTACTAGCAGTTACCCCGGGACTAGCGGGAGAATATACGAGCAGTACTTC.

The chain couples TRBV11-1 to TRBJ2-1, with 7 bases fitting TRBD2. CDR3 length: 18 amino acids. V lost 4 bases, J lost 15 bases, and 27 bases stayed unmatched. Germline loops: CDR1 SGHAT, CDR2 FQDESV (reference sequence). The DNA for the CDR3 is TGTGCCAGCAGCTCAGAATCGAGGACTGGCGGGAGTGGTAATGAACTGTTCTTC. It translates to CASSSESRTGGSGNELFF.

In regard to this clonotype: This may stem from a read error, because a much larger clone lies one nucleotide away. The CDR3 nucleotides are TGCGCCAGCAGCTTGGTGTTGAGCCCCTACGAGCAGTACTTC. This gives the protein CASSLVLSPYEQYF. The rearrangement links TRBV5-1 to TRBJ2-7; D unclear. CDR1 and CDR2 (germline): SGHRS, YFSETQ. Trimming left V 0 bases short and J 2 bases short, with 9 bases between. This CDR3 is 14 amino acids long.

To note about this clonotype: A read error may produce the germline difference seen at one junction end. The rearrangement uses TRBV5-4 and TRBJ2-2; 9 bases fit TRBD1. Germline V gene lookup returns CDR1 SGHNT and CDR2 YYREEE (reference sequence). CDR3 length: 16 amino acids. CDR3 sequence reads: CPSSLRGTGTTGELFF. As DNA, the CDR3 is TGTCCCAGCAGCTTGCGTGGGACAGGGACCACCGGAGAGCTGTTTTTT.

With respect to this clonotype: A much larger clone differs by one base, so this may be a read error. The chain is built from TRBV5-1 and TRBJ2-1, with D perhaps matching TRBD1 (5 bases). The CDR3 runs to 14 residues. Germline CDR1 SGHRS, CDR2 YFSETQ. This chain's CDR3 is CACGQGRSYNEHFF. CDR3 coding DNA: TGCGCCTGTGGGCAGGGTCGCTCCTACAATGAGCATTTCTTC.

As for this clonotype: One junction end disagrees with the germline gene, perhaps due to a read error. V gene TRBV29-1 combines with J gene TRBJ2-3, with 9 bases lining up with TRBD2. Per germline, CDR1 SQVTM and CDR2 ANQGSEA. The CDR3 totals 16 residues. CDR3 residues: CSVAGGRASFADKQYF. DNA of the CDR3: TGCAGCGTTGCGGGCGGGAGGGCCTCCTTTGCGGATAAGCAGTATTTT.

Regarding this clonotype: One junction end does not reproduce the germline sequence, and a read error may be involved. The CDR3 DNA sequence: TGCGCCAGCAGCCCTGAAGTAGCGGGAGGGCCCGGGGAGCGGTACTTC. This translates into CASSPEVAGGPGERYF. V is TRBV4-1 and J is TRBJ2-7, with 11 bases matching TRBD2. Germline loops: CDR1 MGHRA, CDR2 YSYEKL. CDR3 length equals 16 residues.